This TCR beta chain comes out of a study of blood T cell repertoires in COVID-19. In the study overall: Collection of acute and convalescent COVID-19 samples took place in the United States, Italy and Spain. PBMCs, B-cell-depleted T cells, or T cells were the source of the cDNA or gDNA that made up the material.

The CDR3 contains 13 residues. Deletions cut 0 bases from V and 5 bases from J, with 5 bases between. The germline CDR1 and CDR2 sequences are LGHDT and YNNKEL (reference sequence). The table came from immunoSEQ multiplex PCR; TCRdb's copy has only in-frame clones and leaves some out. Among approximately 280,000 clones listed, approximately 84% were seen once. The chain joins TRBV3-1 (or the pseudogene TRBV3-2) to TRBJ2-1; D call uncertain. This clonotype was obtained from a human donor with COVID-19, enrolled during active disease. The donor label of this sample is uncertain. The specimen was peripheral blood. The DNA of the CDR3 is TGTGCCAGCAGCCAAGATCGGGACAATGAGCAGTTCTTC. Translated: CASSQDRDNEQFF.